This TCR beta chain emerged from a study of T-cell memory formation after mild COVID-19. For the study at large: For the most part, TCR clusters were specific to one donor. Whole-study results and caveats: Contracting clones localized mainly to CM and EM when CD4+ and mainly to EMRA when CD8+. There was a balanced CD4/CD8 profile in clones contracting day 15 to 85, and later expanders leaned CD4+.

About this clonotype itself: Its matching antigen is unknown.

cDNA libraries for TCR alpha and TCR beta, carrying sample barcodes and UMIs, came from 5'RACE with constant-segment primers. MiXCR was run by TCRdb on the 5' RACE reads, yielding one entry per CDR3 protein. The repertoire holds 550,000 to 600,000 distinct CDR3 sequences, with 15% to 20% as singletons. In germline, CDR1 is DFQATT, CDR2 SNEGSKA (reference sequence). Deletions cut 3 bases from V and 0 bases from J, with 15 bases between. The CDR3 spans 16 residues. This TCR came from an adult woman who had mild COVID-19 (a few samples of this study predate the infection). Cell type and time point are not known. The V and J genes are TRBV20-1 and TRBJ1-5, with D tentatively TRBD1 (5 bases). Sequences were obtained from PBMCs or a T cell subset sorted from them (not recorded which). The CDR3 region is CSASEKGPASNQPQHF. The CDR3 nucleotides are TGCAGTGCTAGCGAAAAGGGGCCAGCTAGCAATCAGCCCCAGCATTTT.